The rows below give T cell receptor beta chains drawn from one sample of a study of T cells in Graves' hyperthyroidism and ophthalmopathy. TCRdb re-called the multiplex PCR reads with MiXCR, one entry per CDR3 protein. The sample contains approximately 380,000 distinct CDR3 sequences, roughly 20% of which appear only once. Sequenced material: blood. The receptor source for this set is a man aged 18 to 35 with Graves' ophthalmopathy. Each CDR3 is given with its conserved first and last residue. The order of the fields is V gene, clone size, J gene, D gene, CDR3 protein, CDR3 DNA. D genes are given only for firm matches. Where a row states a size, it is once, few, many or the class of an expanded clone; other rows omit it.

V gene: TRBV11-1; clone size: .; J gene: TRBJ2-2; D gene: TRBD2; CDR3 protein: CASSGRANTGELFF; CDR3 DNA: TGTGCCAGTTCGGGGAGGGCTAACACCGGGGAGCTGTTTTTT
V gene: TRBV7-3; clone size: .; J gene: TRBJ2-1; D gene: TRBD1; CDR3 protein: CASSSPRQGQYNEQFF; CDR3 DNA: TGTGCCAGCAGCTCACCGCGACAGGGACAATACAATGAGCAGTTCTTC
V gene: TRBV5-4; clone size: .; J gene: TRBJ2-7; D gene: TRBD2; CDR3 protein: CASRLAGGPEEQYF; CDR3 DNA: TGTGCCAGCAGACTAGCGGGGGGGCCGGAGGAGCAGTACTTC
V gene: TRBV6-1; clone size: many; J gene: TRBJ1-2; D gene: TRBD1; CDR3 protein: CASSEWRQGEDGYTF; CDR3 DNA: TGTGCCAGCAGTGAATGGAGACAGGGAGAGGATGGCTACACCTTC
V gene: TRBV6-2/TRBV6-3; clone size: few; J gene: TRBJ2-1; D gene: TRBD1; CDR3 protein: CASNRDRGDNEQFF; CDR3 DNA: TGTGCCAGCAACCGGGACAGGGGGGACAATGAGCAGTTCTTC
V gene: TRBV4-1; clone size: few; J gene: TRBJ2-7; D gene: TRBD2; CDR3 protein: CASSPHPIAGGNSYEQYF; CDR3 DNA: TGCGCCAGCAGCCCTCATCCGATCGCGGGGGGCAACTCCTACGAGCAGTACTTC
V gene: TRBV2; clone size: many; J gene: TRBJ2-7; D gene: .; CDR3 protein: CASTLDEEQYF; CDR3 DNA: TGTGCCAGCACCCTGGACGAGGAGCAGTACTTC
V gene: TRBV18; clone size: few; J gene: TRBJ1-2; D gene: .; CDR3 protein: CASSPMAASSDYGYTF; CDR3 DNA: TGTGCCAGCTCACCAATGGCGGCATCATCGGACTATGGCTACACCTTC
V gene: TRBV2; clone size: .; J gene: TRBJ1-2; D gene: .; CDR3 protein: CASSEGTQALYGYTF; CDR3 DNA: TGTGCCAGCAGTGAAGGGACCCAGGCGCTCTATGGCTACACCTTC
V gene: TRBV6-1; clone size: many; J gene: TRBJ1-1; D gene: .; CDR3 protein: CASSEGYTEAFF; CDR3 DNA: TGTGCCAGCAGTGAAGGGTACACTGAAGCTTTCTTT
V gene: TRBV4-1; clone size: .; J gene: TRBJ1-4; D gene: .; CDR3 protein: CASSQDRAHIANEKLFF; CDR3 DNA: TGCGCCAGCAGCCAAGACAGGGCACATATCGCTAATGAAAAACTGTTTTTT
V gene: TRBV12-3/TRBV12-4; clone size: .; J gene: TRBJ2-3; D gene: .; CDR3 protein: CASSLGAEVRVTQYF; CDR3 DNA: TGTGCCAGCAGTTTAGGTGCTGAAGTGCGGGTTACGCAGTATTTT
V gene: TRBV20-1; clone size: many; J gene: TRBJ2-3; D gene: TRBD2; CDR3 protein: CSETAGAPDTQYF; CDR3 DNA: TGCAGTGAGACAGCGGGGGCTCCAGATACGCAGTATTTT
V gene: TRBV7-9; clone size: many; J gene: TRBJ1-6; D gene: .; CDR3 protein: CATQGPTVNSPLHF; CDR3 DNA: TGTGCCACCCAAGGACCGACAGTCAATTCACCCCTCCACTTT
V gene: TRBV7-8; clone size: many; J gene: TRBJ2-1; D gene: TRBD2; CDR3 protein: CASSPGTRSLEQFF; CDR3 DNA: TGTGCCAGCAGCCCCGGGACTAGATCTTTGGAGCAGTTCTTC
V gene: TRBV29-1; clone size: many; J gene: TRBJ2-3; D gene: TRBD1; CDR3 protein: CSVDRQGAGTDTQYF; CDR3 DNA: TGCAGCGTTGACCGACAGGGGGCGGGCACAGATACGCAGTATTTT
V gene: TRBV10-3; clone size: many; J gene: TRBJ1-1; D gene: TRBD1; CDR3 protein: CAISGGSWTGRSEAFF; CDR3 DNA: TGTGCCATCAGTGGCGGCTCTTGGACAGGGCGATCTGAAGCTTTCTTT
V gene: TRBV4-1; clone size: .; J gene: TRBJ2-5; D gene: .; CDR3 protein: CASSQAALETQYF; CDR3 DNA: TGCGCCAGCAGCCAAGCTGCCTTGGAGACCCAGTACTTC
V gene: TRBV2; clone size: many; J gene: TRBJ2-7; D gene: .; CDR3 protein: CASKAGAYEQYF; CDR3 DNA: TGTGCCAGCAAGGCGGGGGCCTACGAACAGTACTTC
V gene: TRBV11-3; clone size: once; J gene: TRBJ2-3; D gene: TRBD2; CDR3 protein: CASSLELAGRDTQYF; CDR3 DNA: TGTGCCAGCAGCTTAGAACTAGCGGGGAGGGATACGCAGTATTTT
V gene: TRBV12-3/TRBV12-4; clone size: many; J gene: TRBJ2-5; D gene: .; CDR3 protein: CASRPPSRERADGGEETQYF; CDR3 DNA: TGTGCCAGCAGGCCTCCCTCGAGGGAGCGGGCTGACGGAGGGGAAGAGACCCAGTACTTC
V gene: TRBV5-1; clone size: few; J gene: TRBJ2-2; D gene: TRBD1; CDR3 protein: CASSLTGQGSPGELFF; CDR3 DNA: TGCGCCAGCAGCTTGACCGGACAGGGATCCCCCGGGGAGCTGTTTTTT
V gene: TRBV10-3; clone size: .; J gene: TRBJ2-2; D gene: .; CDR3 protein: CAISETYGGQGGDTGELFF; CDR3 DNA: TGTGCCATCAGTGAGACCTACGGCGGGCAGGGGGGGGACACCGGGGAGCTGTTTTTT
V gene: TRBV6-1; clone size: many; J gene: TRBJ2-1; D gene: TRBD1; CDR3 protein: CASRLGQGPYNEQFF; CDR3 DNA: TGTGCCAGCAGATTGGGACAGGGGCCCTACAATGAGCAGTTCTTC
V gene: TRBV11-1; clone size: .; J gene: TRBJ2-3; D gene: .; CDR3 protein: CASSTRAPLNTDTQYF; CDR3 DNA: TGTGCCAGCAGTACCCGGGCCCCACTAAACACAGATACGCAGTATTTT
V gene: TRBV2; clone size: many; J gene: TRBJ2-7; D gene: .; CDR3 protein: CASSENRNYEQYF; CDR3 DNA: TGTGCCAGCAGTGAAAACAGAAACTACGAGCAGTACTTC
V gene: TRBV7-8; clone size: .; J gene: TRBJ2-7; D gene: .; CDR3 protein: CASSLNQPSEQYF; CDR3 DNA: TGTGCCAGCAGCTTGAACCAACCAAGCGAGCAGTACTTC
V gene: TRBV2; clone size: many; J gene: TRBJ2-3; D gene: .; CDR3 protein: CASSDRGAGDTQYF; CDR3 DNA: TGTGCCAGCAGTGATAGGGGGGCAGGAGATACGCAGTATTTT
V gene: TRBV4-1; clone size: few; J gene: TRBJ2-5; D gene: TRBD1; CDR3 protein: CASSQDEGQKETQYF; CDR3 DNA: TGCGCCAGCAGCCAAGATGAGGGACAGAAAGAGACCCAGTACTTC
V gene: TRBV5-1; clone size: .; J gene: TRBJ1-4; D gene: .; CDR3 protein: CASSLWQGEKLFF; CDR3 DNA: TGCGCCAGCAGCTTGTGGCAGGGAGAAAAACTGTTTTTT
V gene: TRBV14; clone size: .; J gene: TRBJ2-3; D gene: .; CDR3 protein: CASSQDSNTQYF; CDR3 DNA: TGTGCCAGCAGCCAAGACAGCAATACGCAGTATTTT
V gene: TRBV28; clone size: .; J gene: TRBJ2-7; D gene: .; CDR3 protein: CASSLPWRQESYEQYF; CDR3 DNA: TGTGCCAGCAGTTTACCATGGAGACAGGAGTCCTACGAGCAGTACTTC